What follows are 26 T cell receptor beta chains derived from one specimen sequenced in a study of blood T cell repertoires in COVID-19. Libraries were prepared by immunoSEQ multiplex PCR; TCRdb keeps only in-frame clonotypes and omits some of them. The table records roughly 200,000 clones, 78% of them present only once. The sample was peripheral blood. These receptors originate from a woman older than 75 with active or convalescent COVID-19.

This clone was seen more than once but under ten times. The chain carries TRBV19 and TRBJ1-2; a possible D gene is TRBD1 (6 bases). This CDR3 is built from 15 residues. Germline CDR1 LNHDA, CDR2 SQIVND (reference sequence). Deletions cut 4 bases from V and 0 bases from J, with 12 bases between. This chain's CDR3 is CASSSPRGANYGYTF. The CDR3 bases are TGTGCCAGTAGTAGCCCCAGGGGAGCTAACTATGGCTACACCTTC. The whole variable domain, filled in from reference TRBV19 and TRBJ1-2, reads DGGITQSPKYLFRKEGQNVTLSCEQNLNHDAMYWYRQDPGQGLRLIYYSQIVNDFQKGDIAEGYSVSREKKESFPLTVTSAQKNPTAFYLCASSSPRGANYGYTFGSGTRLTVV.

This sequence joins TRBV10-3 and TRBJ2-1, with D perhaps TRBD1 (7 bases). The CDR3 sequence is 16 residues long. CDR1 is ENHRY, CDR2 SYGVKD, per germline. V was shortened by 6 bases and J by 0 bases, with 15 bases between the two germline ends. The CDR3, as DNA: TGTGCCATCAGAGCTCCAGGGGGGACCTCCTACAATGAGCAGTTCTTC. It specifies CAIRAPGGTSYNEQFF.

The chain is built from TRBV28 and TRBJ1-3; 8 nucleotides agree with TRBD1. The CDR3 contains 15 residues. After removal of 7 bases from V and 4 bases from J, the junction contained 9 bases not matched to a gene. CDR1 is MDHEN and CDR2 is SYDVKM in the germline V gene. CDR3 residues: CASINFGQGGNTIYF. CDR3 coding DNA: TGTGCCAGCATTAACTTTGGACAGGGCGGAAACACCATATATTTT.

The V gene is TRBV7-9, the J gene TRBJ1-3, with D hard to call. The V gene's germline CDR1 is SEHNR and CDR2 FQNEAQ (reference sequence). V was shortened by 3 bases and J by 0 bases, with 9 bases between the two germline ends. The CDR3 length is 15 residues. In nucleotides, the CDR3 is TGTGCCAGCAGCTTTTTGGAGGGCTCTGGAAACACCATATATTTT. Protein product: CASSFLEGSGNTIYF.

The chain combines TRBV20-1 with TRBJ2-7; unclear D gene. The V gene's germline CDR1 is DFQATT and CDR2 SNEGSKA (reference sequence). The CDR3 contains 12 residues. V was shortened by 3 bases and J by 8 bases, with 14 bases between the two germline ends. The CDR3 DNA sequence: TGCAGTGCTAGTATTGTAGAGGATAAGCAGTACTTC. Its protein product is CSASIVEDKQYF.

The table lists this clone with a count of one. The rearrangement joins TRBV5-1 to TRBJ2-7, with D possibly being TRBD1 (5 bases). Germline lookup yields CDR1 SGHRS and CDR2 YFSETQ. V dropped 0 bases and J dropped 3 bases, with 10 bases sitting between them. CDR3 length equals 14 residues. CDR3 loop: CASSLVQGNYEQYF. The CDR3 DNA is TGCGCCAGCAGCTTGGTTCAGGGAAACTACGAGCAGTACTTC.

J is TRBJ1-1 and V is TRBV5-5, with a weak D call TRBD1 (5 bases). The V gene's germline CDR1 is SGHKS and CDR2 YYEKEE (reference sequence). The germline V and J ends were trimmed by 4 bases and 0 bases, with 13 bases remaining between them. The CDR3 is 15 residues long. The CDR3 here is CASSAGGHLNTEAFF. The DNA for the CDR3 is TGTGCCAGCAGCGCGGGAGGACACCTGAACACTGAAGCTTTCTTT.

The CDR3 region is CASSRGQGDSGELFF. The CDR3 DNA is TGCGCCAGCAGCCGTGGACAGGGGGATTCCGGGGAGCTGTTTTTT. The V and J genes are TRBV5-1 and TRBJ2-2; 10 nucleotides align to TRBD1. Germline-derived CDR1 and CDR2 are SGHRS and YFSETQ. V shed 4 bases and J 6 bases; nucleotides not matched to a gene: 6. CDR3 length equals 15 residues.

This clone was counted between two and nine times. DNA for the CDR3: TGTGCCAGCAGCAAAGGTTCTCCTAGCGGATGGGTGCAGTACTTC. Translated, it gives CASSKGSPSGWVQYF. The genes are TRBV21-1 and TRBJ2-7; no check of the table's D call, TRBD2, against the DNA was made. TRBV21-1 is labeled a pseudogene. The CDR3 has 15 residues.

The chain recombines TRBV7-3 with TRBJ2-2; 12 bases are shared with TRBD1. The CDR3 runs 16 residues. V lost 2 bases to trimming and J lost 9 bases; unmatched junction nucleotides: 7. Per the germline V gene, CDR1 is SGHTA and CDR2 is FQGTGA. CDR3 DNA: TGTGCCAGCAGCTTATCTGGGACAGGGGGCCGTAGGGAGCTGTTTTTT. Protein sequence: CASSLSGTGGRRELFF. Combining the CDR3 with reference TRBV7-3 and TRBJ2-2 gives the whole variable domain GAGVSQTPSNKVTEKGKYVELRCDPISGHTALYWYRQSLGQGPEFLIYFQGTGAADDSGLPNDRFFAVRPEGSVSTLKIQRTERGDSAVYLCASSLSGTGGRRELFFGEGSRLTVL.

V is TRBV7-9 and J is TRBJ2-1; 8 positions agree with TRBD2. V shed 1 base and J 4 bases; nucleotides not matched to a gene: 3. Germline CDR1 and CDR2: SEHNR and FQNEAQ (reference sequence). This CDR3 comprises 15 residues. CDR3 protein: CASSLGRGAYNEQFF. CDR3 nucleotides: TGTGCCAGCAGCTTAGGGCGGGGGGCTTACAATGAGCAGTTCTTC.

V and J are TRBV3-1 (or the pseudogene TRBV3-2) and TRBJ2-5; perhaps TRBD1 as D (6 bases). CDR3 length: 14 amino acids. With 4 bases removed from V and 5 bases from J, the gap between germline ends came to 14 bases. Germline assignment: CDR1 LGHDT and CDR2 YNNKEL (reference sequence). The CDR3 sequence is CASSPGAGFETQYF. In DNA, the CDR3 is TGTGCCAGCAGCCCAGGGGCAGGGTTCGAGACCCAGTACTTC.

The rearrangement uses TRBV29-1 and TRBJ2-3; 7 nucleotides align to TRBD1. The CDR3 sequence is 16 residues long. V lost 5 bases to trimming and J lost 2 bases; unmatched junction nucleotides: 13. Germline V lookup: CDR1 SQVTM, CDR2 ANQGSEA. This CDR3 is CSVIPRTGFDTDTQYF. DNA of the CDR3: TGCAGCGTTATACCGAGGACAGGATTCGACACAGATACGCAGTATTTT.

V and J are TRBV28 and TRBJ2-2; tentatively, D is TRBD2 (6 bases). V dropped 3 bases and J dropped 6 bases, with 14 bases sitting between them. This CDR3 comprises 15 residues. Germline values: CDR1 MDHEN, CDR2 SYDVKM. The CDR3 DNA is TGTGCCAGCAGTTTGTTCGGGGGTGGGTCCGGGGAGCTGTTTTTT. Its translation is CASSLFGGGSGELFF.

The chain couples TRBV7-2 to TRBJ1-2, with D hard to call. V gave up 5 bases and J gave up 4 bases, with 11 bases separating them. The CDR3 is 13 residues long. The germline V gene has CDR1 SGHTA and CDR2 FQGNSA. The CDR3 DNA reads as TGTGCCAGCAGCCCCGCCCGTAGCTATGGCTACACCTTC. This codes for CASSPARSYGYTF.

This clone was detected a few times. A junction boundary mismatches the germline segment, possibly from a read error. The V gene is TRBV3-1 (or the pseudogene TRBV3-2), the J gene TRBJ1-6; D perhaps matches TRBD1 (5 bases). The CDR3 consists of 16 residues. CDR1 and CDR2 from the germline V gene are LGHDT and YNNKEL (reference sequence). CDR3 sequence: CASNQVLGGIGSPLHF. CDR3 coding DNA: TGTGCCAGCAACCAAGTCCTGGGGGGGATAGGTTCACCCCTCCACTTT.

The V gene is TRBV7-2, the J gene TRBJ2-5, with 10 bases fitting TRBD1. The CDR3 consists of 15 residues. CDR1 is SGHTA, CDR2 FQGNSA, per germline. Trimming at V came to 5 bases and at J to 5 bases, leaving 8 bases not matched to a gene. The CDR3 loop reads CASSTRQGAMETQYF. As DNA, the CDR3 is TGTGCCAGCAGCACTAGACAGGGGGCGATGGAGACCCAGTACTTC.

Comments on this clone: The junction and the germline gene differ at one end; a read error may be behind it. The rearrangement uses TRBV12-3 or TRBV12-4 and TRBJ1-4; possibly TRBD1 for D (6 bases). The CDR3 is 13 amino acids. The CDR3 sequence: CASSLGGDTNHHF. The CDR3 DNA reads as TGTGCCAGCAGTTTGGGAGGGGACACCAACCACCATTTT.

The chain links TRBV6-2 or TRBV6-3 to TRBJ1-2; tentatively, D is TRBD1 (6 bases). The CDR3 totals 12 residues. CDR1 and CDR2 from the germline V gene are MNHEY and SVGEGT. The germline V and J ends were trimmed by 6 bases and 4 bases, with 9 bases remaining between them. The CDR3 is CASSQQGYGYTF. DNA of the CDR3: TGTGCCAGCAGCCAACAGGGCTATGGCTACACCTTC.

The chain couples TRBV6-2 or TRBV6-3 to TRBJ2-3; 8 positions match TRBD2. The CDR3 has 13 amino acids. After removal of 5 bases from V and 9 bases from J, the junction contained 7 bases not matched to a gene. Germline V gene lookup returns CDR1 MNHEY and CDR2 SVGEGT. DNA for the CDR3: TGTGCCAGCAGTCCCGGGACTAGACAGACGCAGTATTTT. This codes for CASSPGTRQTQYF.

The V and J genes are TRBV3-1 (or the pseudogene TRBV3-2) and TRBJ2-7, with D perhaps matching TRBD1 (5 bases). This CDR3 is built from 15 residues. The V and J ends lost 1 base and 0 bases respectively, with 10 bases between them. The germline V gene encodes CDR1 LGHDT and CDR2 YNNKEL (reference sequence). CDR3 sequence (DNA): TGTGCCAGCAGCCAAGTACCCAGGGTCTCCTACGAGCAGTACTTC. It codes for CASSQVPRVSYEQYF.

The V and J genes are TRBV11-2 and TRBJ2-7, with 9 bases identical to TRBD1. Trimming took 4 bases from V and 3 from J; bases not matched to a gene: 7. The germline V gene has CDR1 SGHAT and CDR2 FQNNGV. This CDR3 has 15 amino acids. The CDR3 protein is CASSSTGGVFYEQYF. The CDR3 DNA reads TGTGCCAGCAGCTCAACAGGGGGCGTGTTCTACGAGCAGTACTTC.

This chain connects TRBV28 to TRBJ1-5, with D maybe TRBD1 (6 bases). The V gene's germline CDR1 is MDHEN and CDR2 SYDVKM. The CDR3 spans 12 residues. The ends were cut back, 6 bases at V and 15 bases at J, with 18 bases in the middle. CDR3 nucleotides: TGTGCCAGCAGGAAAATCGGCAGGGGCGGGCATTTT. It encodes CASRKIGRGGHF.

The rearrangement uses TRBV4-2 and TRBJ2-3, with TRBD2 identical over 13 bases. Germline V gives CDR1 LGHNA, CDR2 YNFKEQ. This CDR3 region has 18 residues. The J segment lost 1 base and the V segment lost 3 bases, leaving 7 bases of the junction unmatched. The CDR3 reads CASSHGLAGDLGTDTQYF. CDR3 sequence (DNA): TGTGCCAGCAGCCACGGACTAGCGGGGGATTTGGGCACAGATACGCAGTATTTT.

This clone showed up just a few times. The chain has TRBV6-5 and TRBJ2-5, with 7 bases matching TRBD1. V dropped 0 bases and J dropped 5; count of bases not matched to a gene: 3. This CDR3 comprises 14 residues. Germline V lookup: CDR1 MNHEY, CDR2 SVGAGI. CDR3 protein: CASSYSTGLETQYF. In nucleotides, the CDR3 is TGTGCCAGCAGTTACTCGACAGGGTTGGAGACCCAGTACTTC.

This rearrangement joins TRBV7-6 to TRBJ2-3; 14 bases are a match to TRBD2. Germline-derived CDR1 and CDR2 are SGHVS and FNYEAQ. V lost 5 bases and J lost 6; bases outside the gene matches: 1. CDR3 length equals 14 residues. This CDR3 reads CASSGTSGGDTQYF. In DNA, the CDR3 is TGTGCCAGCAGCGGGACTAGCGGGGGTGATACGCAGTATTTT.